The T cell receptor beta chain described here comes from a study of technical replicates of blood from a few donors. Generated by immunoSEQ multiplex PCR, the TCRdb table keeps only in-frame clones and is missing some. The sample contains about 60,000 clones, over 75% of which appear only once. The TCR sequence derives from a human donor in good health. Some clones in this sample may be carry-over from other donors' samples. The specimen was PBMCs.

The CDR3 here is CASSDTGVSYNEQFF. DNA for the CDR3: TGTGCCAGCAGTGACACTGGAGTATCTTACAATGAGCAGTTCTTC. V is TRBV6-4 and J is TRBJ2-1, with D unclear. The CDR3 totals 15 residues. Germline V lookup: CDR1 MRHNA, CDR2 SNTAGT. V shed 2 bases and J shed 4 bases, with 12 bases lying between them.